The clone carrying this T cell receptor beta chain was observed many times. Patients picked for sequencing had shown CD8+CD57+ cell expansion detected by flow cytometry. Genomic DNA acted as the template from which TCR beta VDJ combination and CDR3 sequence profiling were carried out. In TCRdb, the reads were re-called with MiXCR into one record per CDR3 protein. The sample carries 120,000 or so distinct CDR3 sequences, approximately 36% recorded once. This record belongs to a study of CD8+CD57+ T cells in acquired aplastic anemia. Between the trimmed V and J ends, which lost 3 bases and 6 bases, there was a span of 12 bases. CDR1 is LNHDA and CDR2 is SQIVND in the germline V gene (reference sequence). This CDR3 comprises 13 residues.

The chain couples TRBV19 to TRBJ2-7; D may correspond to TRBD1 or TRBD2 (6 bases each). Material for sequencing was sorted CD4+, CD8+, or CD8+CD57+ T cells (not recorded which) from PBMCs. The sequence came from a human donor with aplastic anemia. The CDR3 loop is CASSIGGRLEQYF. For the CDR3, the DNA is TGTGCCAGTAGTATTGGGGGGCGCCTCGAGCAGTACTTC.